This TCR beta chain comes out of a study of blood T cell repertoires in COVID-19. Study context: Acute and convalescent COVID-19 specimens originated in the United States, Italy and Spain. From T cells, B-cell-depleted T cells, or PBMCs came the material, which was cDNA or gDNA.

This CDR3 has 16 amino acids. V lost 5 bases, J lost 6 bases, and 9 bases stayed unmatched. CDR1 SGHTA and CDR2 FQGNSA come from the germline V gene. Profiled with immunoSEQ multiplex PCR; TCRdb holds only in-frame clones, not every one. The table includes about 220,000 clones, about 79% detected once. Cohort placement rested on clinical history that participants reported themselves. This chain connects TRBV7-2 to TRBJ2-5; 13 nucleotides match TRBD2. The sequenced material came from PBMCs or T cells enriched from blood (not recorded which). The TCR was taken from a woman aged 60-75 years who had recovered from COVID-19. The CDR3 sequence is CASSLTWTSGGKTQYF. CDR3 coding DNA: TGTGCCAGCAGCCTAACTTGGACTAGCGGGGGAAAGACCCAGTACTTC.